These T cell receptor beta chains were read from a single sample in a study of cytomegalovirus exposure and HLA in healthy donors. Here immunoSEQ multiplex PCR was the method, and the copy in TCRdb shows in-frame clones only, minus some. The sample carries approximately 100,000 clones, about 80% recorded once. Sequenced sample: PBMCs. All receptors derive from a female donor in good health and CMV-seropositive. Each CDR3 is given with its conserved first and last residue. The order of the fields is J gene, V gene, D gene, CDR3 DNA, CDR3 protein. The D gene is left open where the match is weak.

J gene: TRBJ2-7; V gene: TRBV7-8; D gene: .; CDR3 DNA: TGTGCCAGCAGCTTAATGGTGGGCCGCTCCTACGAGCAGTACTTC; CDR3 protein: CASSLMVGRSYEQYF
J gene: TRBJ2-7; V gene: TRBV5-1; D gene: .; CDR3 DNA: TGCGCCAGCAGCTTGGGAGGGCTAGCGACTCCTACGAAGCAGTACTTC; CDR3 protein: CASSLGGLATPTKQYF
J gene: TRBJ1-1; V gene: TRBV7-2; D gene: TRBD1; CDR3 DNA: TGTGCCAGCAGCCCGAGGACAGGGTTCGAAGCTTTCTTT; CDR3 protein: CASSPRTGFEAFF
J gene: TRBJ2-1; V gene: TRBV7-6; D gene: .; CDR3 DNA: TGTGCCAGCAGCTTAGTGGGCGAGAAGTACAATGAGCAGTTCTTC; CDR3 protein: CASSLVGEKYNEQFF
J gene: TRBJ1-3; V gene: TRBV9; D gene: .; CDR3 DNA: TGTGCCAGCAGCGTAATCGACAGTCCCCTATCTGGAAACACCATATATTTT; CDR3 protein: CASSVIDSPLSGNTIYF
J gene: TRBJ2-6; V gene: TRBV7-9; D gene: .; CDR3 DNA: TGTTCCAGCAGCATCCAGACAGTTACTGGGGCCAACGTCCTGACTTTC; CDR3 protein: CSSSIQTVTGANVLTF
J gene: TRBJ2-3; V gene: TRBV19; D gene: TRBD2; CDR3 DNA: TGTGCCAGTAGGTTAGCGGGACGAGGGACAGATACGCAGTATTTT; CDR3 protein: CASRLAGRGTDTQYF
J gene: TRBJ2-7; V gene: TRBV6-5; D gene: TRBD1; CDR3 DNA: TGTGCCAGCAGAGGGACAGGGGTACCCCTCTACGAGCAGTACTTC; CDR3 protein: CASRGTGVPLYEQYF
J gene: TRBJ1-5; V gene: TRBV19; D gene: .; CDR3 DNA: TGTGCCAGTAAAGAACTGGGCAATCAGCCCCAGCATTTT; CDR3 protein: CASKELGNQPQHF
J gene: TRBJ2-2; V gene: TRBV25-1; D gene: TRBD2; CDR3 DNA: TGTGCCAGCAGAGGACTAGCGGGAACTGGCGGGGAGCTGTTTTTT; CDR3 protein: CASRGLAGTGGELFF
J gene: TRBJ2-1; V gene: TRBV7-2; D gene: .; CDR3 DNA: TGTGCCAGCAGCTTGAATAACAGAAACAATGAGCAGTTCTTC; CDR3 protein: CASSLNNRNNEQFF
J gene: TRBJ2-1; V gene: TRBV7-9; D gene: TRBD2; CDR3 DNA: TGTGCCAGCAGCTTATGGACTAGCCCCAGACGACCTACAATGGAGCAGTTCTTC; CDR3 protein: CASSLWTSPRRPTMEQFF
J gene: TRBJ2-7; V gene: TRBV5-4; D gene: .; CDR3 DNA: TGTGCCAGCAGCTTGGAACAGGGCGCCTACGAGCAGTACTTC; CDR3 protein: CASSLEQGAYEQYF
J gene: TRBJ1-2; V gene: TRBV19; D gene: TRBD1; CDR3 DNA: TGTGCCAGTAGTATTCCGGGACAGGGGAACTATGGCTACACCTTC; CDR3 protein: CASSIPGQGNYGYTF
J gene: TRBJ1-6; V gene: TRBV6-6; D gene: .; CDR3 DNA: TGTGCCAGCAGTTACTCTACCAGGGCGGTAAATTCACCCCTCCACTTT; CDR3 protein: CASSYSTRAVNSPLHF
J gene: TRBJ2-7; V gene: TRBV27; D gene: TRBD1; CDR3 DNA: TGTGCCAGCAGTTTCCTCCGAGGACAGGGGGCCCACGAGCAGTACTTC; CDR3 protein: CASSFLRGQGAHEQYF
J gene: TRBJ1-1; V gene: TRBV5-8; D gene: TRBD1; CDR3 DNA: TGTGCCAGCAGCCTCAGGGGGCGCCTCACTGAAGCTTTCTTT; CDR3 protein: CASSLRGRLTEAFF
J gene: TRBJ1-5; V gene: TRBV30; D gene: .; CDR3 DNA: TGTGCCTGGAGTGTAAGGAGGACCTCAGGGAGGGGAGACGGTCAGCCCCAGCATTTT; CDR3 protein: CAWSVRRTSGRGDGQPQHF
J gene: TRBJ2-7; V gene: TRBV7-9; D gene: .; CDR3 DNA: TGTGCCAGCAGCTTACTAGCGCCGGACGAGCAGTACTTC; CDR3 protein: CASSLLAPDEQYF
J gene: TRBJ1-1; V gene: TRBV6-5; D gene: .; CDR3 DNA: TGTGCCAGCAGTACAATGAACACTGAAGCTTTCTTT; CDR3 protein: CASSTMNTEAFF
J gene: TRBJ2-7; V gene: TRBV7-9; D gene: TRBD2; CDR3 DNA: TGTGCCAGCAGCCTGGGGGGGGGTTCCTACGAGCAGTACTTC; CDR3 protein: CASSLGGGSYEQYF
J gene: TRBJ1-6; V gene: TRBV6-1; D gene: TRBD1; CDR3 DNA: TGTGCCAGCAGTGCAACCCCGGGACAGGGCAGAAGCTCCTATAATTCACCCCTCCACTTT; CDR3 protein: CASSATPGQGRSSYNSPLHF